These 22 T cell receptor beta chains came from one sample sequenced in a study of T cells in Graves' hyperthyroidism and ophthalmopathy. TCR beta CDR3 sequences were amplified from RNA transcripts. During a first-round RT-PCR of the TCR CDR3, the HTBI primer set was used. TCRdb recomputed calls from the multiplex PCR reads with MiXCR, one row per CDR3 protein. Of approximately 46,000 distinct CDR3 sequences in the sample, around 45% were seen once. Sequencing used peripheral blood or thyroid tissue (not recorded which). These TCRs come from a woman between 45 and 60 years old with Graves' hyperthyroidism.

The rearrangement links TRBV10-3 to TRBJ1-6; weak D call: TRBD1 (6 bases). Trimming pared 4 bases from V and 9 bases from J, leaving 34 bases between. The CDR3 has 21 amino acids. CDR1 is ENHRY and CDR2 is SYGVKD in the germline V gene. CDR3 sequence (DNA): TGTGCCATCAGTGCGCAGGGGAGACCAACGAGCTCACCATACCACAGTTCACCCCTCCACTTT. Encoded protein: CAISAQGRPTSSPYHSSPLHF.

V gene TRBV7-6 combines with J gene TRBJ1-3; D not resolved. CDR1 and CDR2 (germline): SGHVS, FNYEAQ. Between the trimmed V and J ends, which lost 1 base and 9 bases, there was a span of 7 bases. The CDR3 length is 12 residues. The CDR3, as DNA: TGTGCCAGCAGCTTAGGCCTAGGCACCATATATTTT. Its translation: CASSLGLGTIYF.

The rearrangement links TRBV11-1 to TRBJ1-2, with a tentative D call TRBD1 (5 bases). The V and J ends lost 8 bases and 13 bases respectively, with 17 bases between them. The length of the CDR3 is 11 residues. Germline values: CDR1 SGHAT, CDR2 FQDESV (reference sequence). CDR3 coding DNA: TGTGCCAGCGACCAGGGTTATGAGTTCACCTTC. This sequence encodes CASDQGYEFTF.

The chain recombines TRBV7-2 with TRBJ1-6; D is ambiguous. The germline CDR1 and CDR2 sequences are SGHTA and FQGNSA. The V and J ends lost 6 bases and 10 bases respectively, with 13 bases between them. This CDR3 is built from 13 residues. The CDR3 loop reads CASSSTSGSPLHF. CDR3 sequence (DNA): TGTGCCAGCAGTTCCACCTCGGGCTCACCCCTCCACTTT. The full variable domain, with the rest looked up from reference TRBV7-2 and TRBJ1-6, is GAGVSQSPSNKVTEKGKDVELRCDPISGHTALYWYRQSLGQGLEFLIYFQGNSAPDKSGLPSDRFSAERTGGSVSTLTIQRTQQEDSAVYLCASSSTSGSPLHFGNGTRLTVT.

This clonotype was seen ten or more times. The chain is built from TRBV20-1 and TRBJ1-1; maybe TRBD1 (5 bases). V was trimmed by 2 bases and J by 0 bases, leaving 13 bases between them. The germline V gene encodes CDR1 DFQATT and CDR2 SNEGSKA (reference sequence). This CDR3 has 15 amino acids. The CDR3 DNA is TGCAGTGCTAGATGGCAGGGCACCATGAACACTGAAGCTTTCTTT. It encodes CSARWQGTMNTEAFF.

This clonotype has at least ten counts. V is TRBV20-1 and J is TRBJ1-1; TRBD1 might be the D (5 bases). Germline loops: CDR1 DFQATT, CDR2 SNEGSKA (reference sequence). The V end was cut by 6 bases, the J end by 4 bases, with 15 bases between. This CDR3 is 13 amino acids long. CDR3 coding DNA: TGCAGTGCCCCCGAGGGTGGGGGCACTGAAGCTTTCTTT. Protein sequence: CSAPEGGGTEAFF.

This clonotype was recorded at least ten times. V and J are TRBV2 and TRBJ1-2, with D hard to call. The CDR3 is 12 amino acids. Germline V gives CDR1 SNHLY, CDR2 FYNNEI. Trimming pared 3 bases from V and 2 bases from J, leaving 4 bases between. CDR3 residues: CASSDRNYGYTF. The CDR3 DNA is TGTGCCAGCAGTGACAGGAACTATGGCTACACCTTC.

This clonotype was observed at least ten times. This may come from a read error, since a much larger clone is one base off. The V and J genes are TRBV4-3 and TRBJ1-6; D is undetermined. The CDR3 loop spans 14 amino acids. Germline values: CDR1 LGHNA, CDR2 YSLEER. The V gene lost 1 base and the J gene lost 11 bases, with 12 bases spanning the gap. This CDR3 reads CASSQGGERTPLHF. As DNA, the CDR3 is TGCGCCAGCAGCCAAGGTGGAGAGCGAACACCCCTCCACTTT.

This clonotype was seen many times. The J gene is TRBJ1-1, the V gene TRBV11-2; D unclear. Trimming took 1 base from V and 1 from J, leaving 10 bases between them. This CDR3 is 15 amino acids long. Germline CDR1 SGHAT, CDR2 FQNNGV. The CDR3 here is CASSLGELSNTEAFF. In DNA form, the CDR3 reads TGTGCCAGCAGCTTAGGAGAGCTTTCGAACACTGAAGCTTTCTTT. The variable domain in full, completed from reference TRBV11-2 and TRBJ1-1, reads EAGVAQSPRYKIIEKRQSVAFWCNPISGHATLYWYQQILGQGPKLLIQFQNNGVVDDSQLPKDRFSAERLKGVDSTLKIQPAKLEDSAVYLCASSLGELSNTEAFFGQGTRLTVV.

Of note for this clonotype: A much larger clone differs by one base, so this may be a read error. V usage is TRBV18 and J usage is TRBJ1-5; the D is unclear. This CDR3 contains 13 residues. Germline V gene sequence: CDR1 KGHSH, CDR2 LQKENI. V gave up 3 bases and J gave up 5 bases, with 8 bases separating them. The CDR3 here is CASSPVCDQPQHF. The CDR3, as DNA: TGTGCCAGCTCACCGGTGTGTGATCAGCCCCAGCATTTT.

The chain is built from TRBV5-1 and TRBJ2-5; TRBD1 agrees at 9 bases. Germline V gene data show CDR1 as SGHRS and CDR2 as YFSETQ. The CDR3 is 14 amino acids. J gave up 4 bases and V 3 bases, and 4 bases lay outside the gene matches. CDR3: CASSSPGQGETQYF. The CDR3, as DNA: TGCGCCAGCAGCTCTCCGGGACAGGGAGAGACCCAGTACTTC.

V usage is TRBV7-9 and J usage is TRBJ2-7; 9 nucleotides match TRBD2. The CDR3 covers 14 residues. The V and J ends lost 5 bases and 1 base, in that order; junction bases with no gene match: 3. Germline CDR1 reads SEHNR; CDR2 reads FQNEAQ (reference sequence). Here the CDR3 DNA reads TGTGCCAGCAGCCGTAGCGGGAGATCCTACGAGCAGTACTTC. Encoded protein: CASSRSGRSYEQYF. Together with reference TRBV7-9 and TRBJ2-7, the CDR3 gives the full variable domain: DTGVSQNPRHKITKRGQNVTFRCDPISEHNRLYWYRQTLGQGPEFLTYFQNEAQLEKSRLLSDRFSAERPKGSFSTLEIQRTEQGDSAMYLCASSRSGRSYEQYFGPGTRLTVT.

To note about this clonotype: Mismatch with germline at one junction end may stem from a read error. The rearrangement uses TRBV20-1 and TRBJ2-5, with D tentatively TRBD2 (7 bases). The CDR3 is 15 residues long. From germline, CDR1 is DFQATT and CDR2 SNEGSKA (reference sequence). The chain's CDR3 is CNASDGGGAKETQYF. As DNA, the CDR3 is TGCAATGCTAGTGATGGAGGGGGGGCCAAGGAGACCCAGTACTTC.

In its sample, this clonotype was seen many times. The J gene is TRBJ1-1, the V gene TRBV7-8; D gene uncertain. Germline V CDR1 and CDR2: SGHVS, FQNEAQ. The V end lost 4 bases, the J end lost 5 bases, and 17 bases lay between the germline ends. The length of the CDR3 is 15 residues. The DNA for the CDR3 is TGTGCCAGCAGCTCCCGCCCCGGCGTGGCAACTGAAGCTTTCTTT. Amino acid sequence: CASSSRPGVATEAFF.

On this clonotype: In this CDR3 the conserved last residue, phenylalanine or tryptophan, is missing, so a read error is likely. The DNA is left out, because the CDR3 cannot be placed on it with certainty; the CDR3 is given as TCRdb lists it. This chain joins TRBV15 and TRBJ2-5; the D segment call TRBD2 is taken from the table without a DNA check. Per the germline V gene, CDR1 is LNHNV and CDR2 is YYDKDF (reference sequence). The length of the CDR3 is 15 amino acids, counting both ends. This CDR3 is CATSEQEGYGETQCL.

This clonotype was counted ten times or more. The J gene is TRBJ1-1, the V gene TRBV7-9; 9 bases align to TRBD1. This CDR3 has 15 amino acids. The V gene's germline CDR1 is SEHNR and CDR2 FQNEAQ (reference sequence). The V gene end was trimmed by 4 bases and the J gene end by 5 bases; junction bases not matched to a gene: 8. CDR3 nucleotides: TGTGCCAGCAGCTGGGGAACAGGGGGCAGGACTGAAGCTTTCTTT. Translating gives CASSWGTGGRTEAFF.

J is TRBJ1-1 and V is TRBV12-3 or TRBV12-4; 11 nucleotides line up with TRBD1. After removal of 5 bases from V and 3 bases from J, the junction contained 5 bases not matched to a gene. This CDR3 is 15 amino acids long. The DNA of the CDR3 is TGTGCCAGCAGTGCCCGGACAGGGGGCTACACTGAAGCTTTCTTT. This codes for CASSARTGGYTEAFF.

The chain combines TRBV6-1 with TRBJ1-6; possible D gene TRBD1, 5 bases. In germline, CDR1 is MNHNS, CDR2 SASEGT. The CDR3 spans 15 residues. Trimming stripped 4 bases from V and 7 bases from J, with 14 bases between. The DNA for the CDR3 is TGTGCCAGCAGTGGCCTTGGGACTACGAATTCACCCCTCCACTTT. This sequence encodes CASSGLGTTNSPLHF.

There are many counts of this clonotype. V usage is TRBV20-1 and J usage is TRBJ1-1, with D tentatively TRBD1 (6 bases). Trimming pared 1 base from V and 0 bases from J, leaving 12 bases between. There are 15 residues in the CDR3. The V gene's germline CDR1 is DFQATT and CDR2 SNEGSKA (reference sequence). The CDR3 sequence is CSARARGRMNTEAFF. Here the CDR3 DNA reads TGCAGTGCTAGAGCCAGGGGAAGGATGAACACTGAAGCTTTCTTT.

Remarks on this clonotype: It is likely a read error, because the conserved phenylalanine at the end of the CDR3 is missing. The chain uses TRBV30 and TRBJ2-2, with TRBD2 matching over 14 bases. The CDR3 spans 15 residues. Germline CDR1 is GTSNPN and CDR2 is SVGIG (reference sequence). V lost 1 base, J lost 5 bases, and 0 bases stayed unmatched. The CDR3 loop is CAWSGLAGGTGELFS. CDR3 DNA: TGTGCCTGGAGTGGACTAGCGGGAGGGACCGGGGAGCTGTTTTCT.

There are many counts of this clonotype. The chain is built from TRBV20-1 and TRBJ1-1, with D unresolved. Germline V gene lookup returns CDR1 DFQATT and CDR2 SNEGSKA (reference sequence). The CDR3 consists of 13 residues. V lost 0 bases to trimming and J lost 11 bases, with 16 bases between them. The CDR3 coding sequence is TGCAGTGCTAGAGACCCGGCACCTTTTGAGGCTTTCTTT. Its protein product is CSARDPAPFEAFF.

This clonotype has ten or more counts. Given a much more abundant clone one base away, this may be a read error. The genes are TRBV15 and TRBJ2-7, with a tentative D call TRBD2 (5 bases). Germline CDR1 LNHNV, CDR2 YYDKDF (reference sequence). The CDR3 runs 14 residues. Trimming removed 4 bases from V and 2 bases from J, with 12 bases in between. CDR3 residues: CATSIAAATYEQYF. Here the CDR3 DNA reads TGTGCCACCAGCATAGCAGCGGCAACCTACGAGCAGTACTTC.